One and the same sample provided the 6 T cell receptor beta chains below, sequenced in a study of control samples from healthy donors and cancer patients. TCRdb's table, derived via immunoSEQ multiplex PCR, lists solely in-frame clones and lacks some. The sample lists approximately 54,000 clones, around nine tenths occurring once. The sequencing sample was made of PBMCs. The receptors originated from a man aged 50 or older with head and neck cancer.

This clone appeared once. The junction departs from the called germline gene at one end, perhaps through a read error. This chain connects TRBV4-1 to TRBJ2-7; possibly TRBD1 for D (5 bases). CDR1 is MGHRA, CDR2 YSYEKL, per germline. The CDR3 spans 14 residues. CDR3 coding DNA: TGCGTCAGCAGCCAAGAGTCCAGGGTCTACGAGCAGTACTTC. Translated: CVSSQESRVYEQYF.

This chain links TRBV7-9 with TRBJ1-2, with D uncertain. Germline loops: CDR1 SEHNR, CDR2 FQNEAQ (reference sequence). V lost 8 bases and J 6 bases, leaving 13 bases between the germline ends. There are 12 residues in the CDR3. In DNA form, the CDR3 reads TGTGCCAGCCGATGGGGAAGAAATGGCTACACCTTC. It yields the protein CASRWGRNGYTF.

The gene calls are TRBV10-3 and TRBJ2-3; D remains unclear. CDR1 is ENHRY, CDR2 SYGVKD, per germline. This CDR3 is 14 amino acids long. V was trimmed by 2 bases and J by 4 bases, leaving 10 bases between them. CDR3 residues: CAISEGKRADTQYF. The CDR3 DNA reads TGTGCCATCAGTGAGGGAAAAAGGGCAGATACGCAGTATTTT.

This clone was recorded once. The CDR3, as DNA: TGTGCCAGCTCAGCGGGGGATTCACCCCTCCACTTT. Its translation: CASSAGDSPLHF. V gene TRBV18 combines with J gene TRBJ1-6; D is possibly TRBD1 (5 bases). There are 12 residues in the CDR3. Between the trimmed V and J ends, which lost 5 bases and 8 bases, there was a span of 7 bases. Germline CDR1 KGHSH, CDR2 LQKENI.

The V call is TRBV10-3, the J call TRBJ1-1; possible D gene TRBD1, 6 bases. CDR3 length: 13 amino acids. Trimming shortened V by 6 bases and J by 0 bases, and 8 bases separated the two germline ends. CDR1 and CDR2 (germline): ENHRY, SYGVKD. DNA for the CDR3: TGTGCCATCAGACAGGGTGTGAACACTGAAGCTTTCTTT. Protein: CAIRQGVNTEAFF.

V gene TRBV7-8 combines with J gene TRBJ1-5; 7 positions match TRBD1. Per germline, CDR1 SGHVS and CDR2 FQNEAQ. The CDR3 runs to 17 residues. V shed 2 bases and J 6 bases; nucleotides not matched to a gene: 13. The CDR3, as DNA: TGTGCCAGCAGCTTACCCTTAAGAACAGGGGCGAGTCAGCCCCAGCATTTT. It specifies CASSLPLRTGASQPQHF.